This TCR beta chain was sequenced for a study of siplizumab effects on memory and regulatory T cells. Concerning this clone: The target antigen is unknown.

The length of the CDR3 is 15 residues. Trimming removed 0 bases from V and 0 bases from J, with 7 bases in between. From germline, CDR1 is SGDLS and CDR2 YYNGEE. Overall study results and limits: Alloreactive sequences that could be traced to unstimulated CD4+ memory cells showed a significant reduction under siplizumab. Naive T cells were seen as more diverse than memory cells and as major alloresponse contributors. Proliferating Tregs in siplizumab cultures were never verified as suppressive. A small minority of alloreactive clones were mapped to unstimulated subsets.

Libraries were prepared by immunoSEQ multiplex PCR; TCRdb keeps only in-frame clonotypes and omits some of them. The table includes approximately 68,000 clones, 91% detected once. What was sequenced was CD8+ T cells sorted from blood. This clonotype was sampled from a human donor in good health. The J gene is TRBJ1-3, the V gene TRBV9; D remains ambiguous. Here the CDR3 reads CASSVDFSSGNTIYF. In DNA form, the CDR3 reads TGTGCCAGCAGCGTAGATTTTAGCTCTGGAAACACCATATATTTT.